Presented here are 2 T cell receptor beta chains from one specimen sequenced in a study of regulatory T cells in long-lasting Graves disease. Time point denoted: persistent/refractory GD, antithyroid drugs over 5 years with positive TRAb. The TCR library used RNA extracted from PBMCs. With iRepertoire HTBI primers and Arm-PCR of CDR3 regions, TCR beta libraries were built. TCRdb passed the multiplex PCR reads through MiXCR, listing each CDR3 protein once. This sample carries about 460,000 distinct CDR3 sequences, under 25% of them seen once, and the ten largest clones take about an eighth. Sequenced here: peripheral blood mononuclear cells (PBMCs), sampled when the disease was refractory, from a patient treated with antithyroid drugs. The source of these receptors is a female donor with Graves disease.

V usage is TRBV20-1 and J usage is TRBJ1-1, with D possibly being TRBD1 (5 bases). V was clipped by 5 bases and J by 7 bases, with 17 bases between them. Germline V gives CDR1 DFQATT, CDR2 SNEGSKA (reference sequence). The CDR3 loop spans 13 amino acids. Written as DNA, the CDR3 is TGCAGTGCTGGAGGGACCGGCACAGGTGAAGCTTTCTTT. Translation: CSAGGTGTGEAFF.

Concerning this clonotype itself: This could be a read error, since a much larger clone is one nucleotide away. The V gene is TRBV7-2, the J gene TRBJ1-4, with 7 bases identical to TRBD1. This CDR3 region has 16 residues. Per germline, CDR1 SGHTA and CDR2 FQGNSA. CDR3 sequence: CASSTRPGQSNEKLSF. CDR3 coding DNA: TGTGCCAGCAGCACTCGCCCGGGACAGTCTAATGAAAAACTGTCTTTT. Full variable domain (remainder filled in from reference TRBV7-2 and TRBJ1-4): GAGVSQSPSNKVTEKGKDVELRCDPISGHTALYWYRQSLGQGLEFLIYFQGNSAPDKSGLPSDRFSAERTGGSVSTLTIQRTQQEDSAVYLCASSTRPGQSNEKLSFGSGTQLSVL.